The rows below give T cell receptor beta chains drawn from one sample of a study of long-term antiretroviral therapy in people with HIV. This table comes from immunoSEQ multiplex PCR, and its TCRdb copy is limited to in-frame clones, with some not included. The sample gives some 16,000 clones, over 65% of which show up once; around 21% is in the top ten. The starting material was unsorted PBMCs, obtained 2.1 years after starting antiretroviral therapy. All receptors derive from a middle-aged man with HIV. CDR3s include the opening cysteine and the closing phenylalanine or tryptophan. D genes are given only for firm matches. A clone size is listed for some rows: how often the clone was seen (once, few, many), or a class if it is expanded.

j_call,d_call,v_call,cdr3_length,clone_size,cdr3_aa,cdr3_nt
TRBJ2-5,TRBD2,TRBV10-3,16,.,CAISDSLAGGSETQYF,TGTGCCATCAGTGATTCACTAGCGGGGGGTTCAGAGACCCAGTACTTC
TRBJ2-1,.,TRBV10-3,14,once,CAISVADRGNEQFF,TGTGCCATCAGTGTGGCGGATAGGGGTAATGAGCAGTTCTTC
TRBJ1-2,.,TRBV11-2,15,.,CASSLGPITGSGYTF,TGTGCCAGCAGCTTGGGCCCGATCACAGGGAGTGGCTACACCTTC
TRBJ1-1,TRBD1,TRBV6-1,13,few,CASSFTGETEAFF,TGTGCCAGCAGTTTCACAGGGGAGACTGAAGCTTTCTTT
TRBJ2-1,.,TRBV30,13,.,CAWSVSGGNEQFF,TGTGCCTGGAGTGTCTCAGGCGGGAATGAGCAGTTCTTC
TRBJ2-5,.,TRBV5-6,17,.,CASSSRQTDRTQETQYF,TGTGCCAGCAGCTCACGACAGACTGATCGTACTCAAGAGACCCAGTACTTC
TRBJ2-7,TRBD2,TRBV18,16,.,CASSPLLAGENYEQYF,TGTGCCAGCTCACCATTGTTAGCGGGGGAGAACTACGAGCAGTACTTC
TRBJ2-6,TRBD2,TRBV10-1,14,once,CAPRGGSGANVLTF,TGCGCCCCACGGGGGGGCTCTGGGGCCAACGTCCTGACTTTC
TRBJ2-3,.,TRBV6-5,14,.,CASKQQASPDTQYF,TGTGCCAGCAAGCAACAGGCCTCCCCAGATACGCAGTATTTT
TRBJ2-7,TRBD2,TRBV5-1,13,.,CASSWTRGDEQYF,TGCGCCAGCAGCTGGACTAGGGGAGACGAGCAGTACTTC
TRBJ1-2,.,TRBV2,14,few,CASRSAAEAYGYTF,TGTGCCAGCAGATCGGCGGCCGAGGCCTATGGCTACACCTTC
TRBJ2-3,.,TRBV19,15,.,CASSIGSGDTDTQYF,TGTGCCAGTAGTATTGGTAGCGGAGACACAGATACGCAGTATTTT
TRBJ1-2,.,TRBV5-1,13,once,CASSQTVNYGYTF,TGCGCCAGCAGCCAAACAGTTAACTATGGCTACACCTTC
TRBJ1-1,.,TRBV5-4,16,.,CASSAYFGQMNTEAFF,TGTGCCAGCAGCGCATATTTCGGACAGATGAACACTGAAGCTTTCTTT
TRBJ1-4,.,TRBV15,17,large,CATSRYLGYRLNEKLFF,TGTGCCACCAGCAGATACCTGGGATACCGTCTCAATGAAAAACTGTTTTTT
TRBJ2-3,TRBD2,TRBV11-2,16,.,CASSLDSGGITDTQYF,TGTGCCAGCAGCTTAGATAGCGGGGGAATCACAGATACGCAGTATTTT
TRBJ2-3,.,TRBV30,12,.,CAWRGLTDTQYF,TGTGCCTGGAGGGGTCTCACAGATACGCAGTATTTT
TRBJ1-4,TRBD1,TRBV9,15,.,CASSVGTDHDEKLFF,TGTGCCAGCAGCGTTGGGACAGATCATGATGAAAAACTGTTTTTT
TRBJ2-6,.,TRBV30,14,once,CAWSPGTGANVLTF,TGTGCCTGGAGCCCGGGGACTGGGGCCAACGTCCTGACTTTC
TRBJ1-1,.,TRBV10-3,14,.,CATSQVPKNTEAFF,TGTGCCACCTCCCAGGTCCCCAAGAACACTGAAGCTTTCTTT
TRBJ1-1,.,TRBV6-5,15,.,CASTHLVPGKTEAFF,TGTGCCAGCACCCACTTGGTCCCAGGGAAGACTGAAGCTTTCTTT
TRBJ1-4,.,TRBV30,15,.,CAWSGDSSTNEKLFF,TGTGCCTGGAGTGGTGATTCCTCAACTAATGAAAAACTGTTTTTT
TRBJ2-2,.,TRBV5-4,16,.,CASSPQVGANTGELFF,TGTGCCAGCAGCCCCCAGGTAGGGGCGAACACCGGGGAGCTGTTTTTT
TRBJ1-1,.,TRBV11-3,13,few,CASSLVENTEAFF,TGTGCCAGCAGCTTAGTAGAGAACACTGAAGCTTTCTTT
TRBJ1-6,TRBD1,TRBV6-5,15,.,CASSPGTGYNSPLHF,TGTGCCAGCAGTCCTGGGACAGGTTATAATTCACCCCTCCACTTT
TRBJ1-6,.,TRBV13,12,few,CASSLTGSPLHF,TGTGCCAGCAGCTTAACGGGTTCACCCCTCCACTTT